This T cell receptor (beta chain) came from a study of cytomegalovirus exposure and HLA in healthy donors. Points from the study as a whole: Sequence variants that were highly shared formed a cluster that was likely a sequencing artifact. Cytomegalovirus-associated TCR beta chains were listed, numbering 164.

Trimming cost V 5 bases and J 4 bases, with 18 bases left between them. Germline CDR1 is GTSNPN and CDR2 is SVGIG (reference sequence). The CDR3 totals 14 residues. This clone was counted only a few times. Its specificity is unknown. A multiplex PCR was run with 60 Vbeta primers and 13 Jbeta primers. Generated by immunoSEQ multiplex PCR, the TCRdb table keeps only in-frame clones and is missing some. Found here are some 150,000 clones, about 71% of them singletons; the top ten hold about 2.7%. J is TRBJ2-7 and V is TRBV30; tentative D call: TRBD1 (6 bases). The source is a woman in her 30s in good health and CMV-seronegative. Sequenced material: PBMCs. CDR3 sequence reads: CAWAPGHGIYEQYF. The CDR3 coding sequence is TGTGCCTGGGCCCCGGGACATGGCATATACGAGCAGTACTTC.